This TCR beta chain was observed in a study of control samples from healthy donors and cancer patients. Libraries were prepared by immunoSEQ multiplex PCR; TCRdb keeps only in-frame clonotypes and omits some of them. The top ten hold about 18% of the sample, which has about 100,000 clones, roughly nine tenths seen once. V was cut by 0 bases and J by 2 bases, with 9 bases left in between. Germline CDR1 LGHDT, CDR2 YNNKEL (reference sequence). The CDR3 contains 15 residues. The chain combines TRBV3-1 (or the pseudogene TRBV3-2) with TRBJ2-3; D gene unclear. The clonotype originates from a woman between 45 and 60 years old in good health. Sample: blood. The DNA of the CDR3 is TGTGCCAGCAGCCAAGATTGGACGGCCACAGATACGCAGTATTTT. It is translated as CASSQDWTATDTQYF.